This T cell receptor (beta chain) was found in a study of T cell clonality in common variable immunodeficiency. Findings and caveats of the study: Fewer TCRbeta clones were shared among CVID subjects than controls.

This CDR3 region has 15 residues. CDR1 is SGHRS, CDR2 YFSETQ, per germline. V shed 3 bases, J shed 2 bases, and the junction held 3 bases outside the gene matches. Sequencing was performed with immunoSEQ multiplex PCR; in TCRdb, only in-frame clones are kept and a portion is missing. Recorded here are about 50,000 clones, none singletons. Only a few counts were recorded for this clone. Its antigen remains unknown. The read terminates 3 residues ahead of where the CDR3 ends, so the germline J gene completes it. The rearrangement uses TRBV5-1 and TRBJ2-5; 11 positions agree with TRBD2. Sequencing used peripheral blood mononuclear cells. The TCR comes from a person aged 18 to 75 in good health. The covered CDR3 bases are TGCGCCAGCAGCTATTCTAGCGGGAGGCAAGAGACC. It is translated as CASSYSSGRQET. Given in full, the CDR3 is CASSYSSGRQETQYF.